One T cell receptor (beta chain) is described in this entry. CD8 cells regarded as naive lacked CD45RO, were positively chosen for CCR7, and omitted terminally differentiated effector memory CD45RA+ cells. The germline V gene encodes CDR1 MDHEN and CDR2 SYDVKM. V dropped 1 base and J dropped 5; count of bases not matched to a gene: 2. This CDR3 comprises 14 residues. Once extracted for a subset, genomic DNA was divided evenly among several immunoSEQ plates. Here immunoSEQ multiplex PCR was the method, and the copy in TCRdb shows in-frame clones only, minus some. The table records about 2.1 million clones, 93% of them present only once. The sample is drawn from a study of shared clonotypes between healthy human individuals.

The sequenced sample consisted of naive CD8+ T cells from PBMCs. V gene TRBV28 combines with J gene TRBJ2-3; 8 nucleotides line up with TRBD2. The clonotype was recovered from a man between 18 and 29 years old in good health. Some clones in this sample may be carry-over from other donors' samples. This CDR3 is CASSLYSGGDTQYF. CDR3 DNA sequence: TGTGCCAGCAGTTTATACAGCGGGGGAGATACGCAGTATTTT.